These 7 T cell receptor beta chains share one sample of origin, sequenced in a study of regulatory T cells in long-lasting Graves disease. For TCR beta, libraries came from iRepertoire HTBI primers and Arm-PCR of CDR3 regions. A single record per CDR3 protein comes from TCRdb applying MiXCR to the multiplex PCR reads. The repertoire holds hundreds of thousands of distinct CDR3 sequences, with 15% as singletons. Time point defined: newly diagnosed GD, antithyroid drugs for less than 3 months. PBMC RNA was the source of the TCR library. The sample consisted of peripheral blood mononuclear cells (PBMCs), taken at new diagnosis, from a patient treated with antithyroid drugs. The receptors were sampled from a female donor with Graves disease.

This clonotype was counted ten times or more. Here the CDR3 reads CASRRGLADASHYNEQFF. The CDR3 DNA follows: TGTGCCAGCAGGCGTGGACTAGCGGACGCCTCCCACTACAATGAGCAGTTCTTC. The gene calls are TRBV2 and TRBJ2-1; TRBD2 agrees at 10 bases. Germline-derived CDR1 and CDR2 are SNHLY and FYNNEI. This CDR3 contains 18 residues. V lost 6 bases, J lost 3 bases, and 14 bases stayed unmatched.

This clonotype came up a few times. The chain joins TRBV24-1 to TRBJ2-1; possible D gene TRBD1, 6 bases. Germline V CDR1 and CDR2: KGHDR, SFDVKD. This CDR3 region has 11 residues. Trimming cost V 6 bases and J 10 bases, with 9 bases left between them. This CDR3 is CATSFGQEQFF. DNA of the CDR3: TGTGCCACCAGTTTCGGACAGGAGCAGTTCTTC.

This clonotype occurred many times. The J gene is TRBJ2-1, the V gene TRBV5-4; D possibly corresponds to TRBD1 (6 bases). From germline, CDR1 is SGHNT and CDR2 YYREEE (reference sequence). CDR3 length: 17 residues. V lost 6 bases and J 5 bases, leaving 24 bases between the germline ends. The chain's CDR3 is CASTESLGHTTNNEQFF. CDR3 nucleotide sequence: TGTGCCAGCACCGAATCCCTGGGACATACGACTAACAATGAGCAGTTCTTC.

This clonotype was recorded at least ten times. V usage is TRBV7-2 and J usage is TRBJ2-7; D is possibly TRBD2 (6 bases). Trimming removed 5 bases from V and 0 bases from J, with 11 bases in between. CDR1 SGHTA and CDR2 FQGNSA come from the germline V gene. This CDR3 has 14 residues. Here the CDR3 reads CASSRDLGSYEQYF. The CDR3 nucleotides read TGTGCCAGCAGCCGGGACTTAGGCTCCTACGAGCAGTACTTC.

This clonotype was counted only a few times. This may be a read error: a much more frequent sequence differs by one nucleotide. This chain uses TRBV28 with TRBJ2-1, with TRBD2 identical over 14 bases. The CDR3 spans 18 residues. Per germline, CDR1 MDHEN and CDR2 SYDVKM. Trimming cost V 7 bases and J 0 bases; bases outside gene matches: 8. The CDR3 is CASTGTSGGRGSYNEQFF. The CDR3 region has the DNA TGTGCCAGCACCGGGACTAGCGGGGGACGCGGCTCCTACAATGAGCAGTTCTTC.

The chain combines TRBV27 with TRBJ1-5; 9 bases align to TRBD1. The CDR3 runs to 17 residues. Trimming removed 5 bases from V and 0 bases from J; junction bases left unmatched: 8. Germline CDR1 reads MNHEY; CDR2 reads SMNVEV (reference sequence). CDR3 nucleotide sequence: TGTGCCAGCAGTCCGGGACAGGGCCCCTATAGCAATCAGCCCCAGCATTTT. As protein: CASSPGQGPYSNQPQHF.

This clonotype appeared many times. V usage is TRBV19 and J usage is TRBJ1-1; no firm D call. Deletions cut 6 bases from V and 1 base from J, with 9 bases between. The CDR3 contains 13 residues. CDR1 is LNHDA, CDR2 SQIVND, per germline (reference sequence). DNA for the CDR3: TGTGCCAGTAGGTATACCGAGAACACTGAAGCTTTCTTT. Translating it yields CASRYTENTEAFF.